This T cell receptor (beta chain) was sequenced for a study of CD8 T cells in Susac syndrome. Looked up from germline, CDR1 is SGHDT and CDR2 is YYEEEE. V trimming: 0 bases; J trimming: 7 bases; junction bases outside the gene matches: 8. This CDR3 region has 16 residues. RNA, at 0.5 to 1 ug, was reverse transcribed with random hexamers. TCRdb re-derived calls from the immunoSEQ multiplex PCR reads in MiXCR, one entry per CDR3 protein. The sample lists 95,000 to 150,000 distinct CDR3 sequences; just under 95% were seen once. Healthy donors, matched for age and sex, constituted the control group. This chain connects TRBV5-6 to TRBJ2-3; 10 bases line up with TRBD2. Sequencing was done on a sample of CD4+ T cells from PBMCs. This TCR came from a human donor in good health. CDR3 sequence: CASSLGLAGVGNTQYF. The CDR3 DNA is TGTGCCAGCAGCTTGGGGCTAGCGGGAGTAGGGAATACGCAGTATTTT.